The 8 T cell receptor beta chains presented below share a single source sample, sequenced in a study of blood T cell repertoires in COVID-19. Generated by immunoSEQ multiplex PCR, the TCRdb table keeps only in-frame clones and is missing some. The profile covers some 180,000 clones, with around 90% appearing a single time and just over 2.5% taken by the ten largest. Material: peripheral blood. The receptor source for this set is an elderly woman with COVID-19, enrolled during active disease.

This clone was seen only once. The chain recombines TRBV3-1 (or the pseudogene TRBV3-2) with TRBJ1-1; 7 bases map to TRBD1. V lost 4 bases and J lost 5; bases outside the gene matches: 13. Germline-derived CDR1 and CDR2 are LGHDT and YNNKEL (reference sequence). The CDR3 loop spans 16 amino acids. CDR3 sequence reads: CASSLRQGGCRTEAFF. CDR3 sequence (DNA): TGTGCCAGCAGCCTGAGACAGGGAGGTTGTCGAACTGAAGCTTTCTTT.

The chain combines TRBV7-8 with TRBJ1-3; 8 bases map to TRBD1. J gave up 3 bases and V 1 base, and 11 bases lay outside the gene matches. This CDR3 contains 18 residues. In germline, CDR1 is SGHVS, CDR2 FQNEAQ. CDR3: CASSLGTGSSLGGNTIYF. The CDR3 coding sequence is TGTGCCAGCAGCTTAGGGACAGGGTCCTCCTTGGGTGGAAACACCATATATTTT. The entire variable domain, with the rest obtained from reference TRBV7-8 and TRBJ1-3, is as follows: GAGVSQSPRYKVAKRGQDVALRCDPISGHVSLFWYQQALGQGPEFLTYFQNEAQLDKSGLPSDRFFAERPEGSVSTLKIQRTQQEDSAVYLCASSLGTGSSLGGNTIYFGEGSWLTVV.

The J gene is TRBJ1-4, the V gene TRBV4-3, with a weak D call TRBD1 (5 bases). V lost 0 bases and J 8 bases, leaving 13 bases between the germline ends. Germline assignment: CDR1 LGHNA and CDR2 YSLEER. The CDR3 is 15 residues long. The CDR3 DNA reads as TGCGCCAGCAGCCAAGATTTGAGGGAGGGGGAAAAACTGTTTTTT. It codes for CASSQDLREGEKLFF.

The V gene is TRBV19, the J gene TRBJ1-2; 8 bases fit TRBD1. The V gene end was trimmed by 6 bases and the J gene end by 5 bases; junction bases not matched to a gene: 2. The germline CDR1 and CDR2 sequences are LNHDA and SQIVND (reference sequence). The CDR3 totals 12 residues. CDR3 sequence: CASRTGEYGYTF. CDR3 nucleotide sequence: TGTGCCAGTAGGACAGGGGAGTATGGCTACACCTTC.

J is TRBJ2-1 and V is TRBV5-1; 8 nucleotides match TRBD2. CDR1 is SGHRS and CDR2 is YFSETQ in the germline V gene. This CDR3 has 15 amino acids. Trimming took 4 bases from V and 4 from J; bases not matched to a gene: 7. In nucleotides, the CDR3 is TGCGCCAGCAGCAGTACTAGCGGAAATTACAATGAGCAGTTCTTC. Protein product: CASSSTSGNYNEQFF.

The chain links TRBV6-1 to TRBJ2-5, with a weak D call TRBD1 (7 bases). The germline V and J ends were trimmed by 3 bases and 5 bases, with 16 bases remaining between them. The V gene's germline CDR1 is MNHNS and CDR2 SASEGT. The CDR3 runs to 15 residues. This CDR3 is CASSERQGGGETQYF. The CDR3 coding sequence is TGTGCCAGCAGTGAGCGACAGGGAGGTGGTGAGACCCAGTACTTC.

V and J are TRBV6-1 and TRBJ1-1; 11 bases are shared with TRBD1. This CDR3 is built from 18 residues. V gave up 0 bases and J gave up 10 bases; unmatched junction bases: 16. Germline assignment: CDR1 MNHNS and CDR2 SASEGT. CDR3 in DNA: TGTGCCAGCAGTGAAGCGGTACTAGGACAGGGGGCTCCCGGTGGAGCTTTCTTT. Amino acids: CASSEAVLGQGAPGGAFF.

The CDR3 coding sequence is TGTGCCAGCAGCCAGATGACTAGCGGCCTTCCTACGCAGTATTTT. The encoded protein is CASSQMTSGLPTQYF. The chain combines TRBV4-2 with TRBJ2-3; 9 bases are a match to TRBD2. The V segment lost 3 bases and the J segment 8 bases; nucleotides outside the gene matches: 9. CDR3 length equals 15 residues. The germline V gene encodes CDR1 LGHNA and CDR2 YNFKEQ.